This T cell receptor (beta chain) was sequenced during a study of T cell responses to AZD1222 COVID-19 vaccine. Study-level background: Second-dose intervals near 4 or 12 weeks were combined. Study-level points and caveats: All repertoire sampling was performed exclusively after the peak T cell response. When two AZD1222 doses had been given, Spike-specific TCR breadth and depth rose. Unmutated variant regions are reportedly the target of nearly half of TCRs that are spike-specific.

This clone was counted a few times. What it recognizes is unknown. CDR1 is LGHNT and CDR2 is FRNRAP in the germline V gene. This CDR3 comprises 15 residues. Some clones are missing from TCRdb's copy, which holds only in-frame ones; the method was immunoSEQ multiplex PCR. Of some 120,000 clones in the sample, 80% to 90% were seen once. The TCR sequence derives from an adult in good health. The sample in question was peripheral blood, obtained on day 0 of AZD1222 vaccination. The chain employs TRBV12-5 and TRBJ1-5, with D possibly being TRBD1 (6 bases). CDR3 residues: CTQGGEVVCNQPQHF. For the CDR3, the DNA is TGTACCCAAGGGGGGGAAGTGGTTTGCAATCAGCCCCAGCATTTT.